This T cell receptor (beta chain) came from a study of OX40 agonist ivuxolimab in advanced cancers. For the study at large: At 0.01 to 10 mg/kg, ivuxolimab was administered intravenously to patients every 2 weeks. Three partial responders included one hepatocellular carcinoma patient and two cutaneous melanoma patients. Study conclusions and caveats: Relative to CD4+ cells, CD8+ T cells on average had more expanded clones. Relatively little clonal expansion, among the lowest observed, appeared in partial responders at 0.1-3.0 mg/kg.

Trimming removed 0 bases from V and 7 bases from J, with 10 bases in between. In germline, CDR1 is LNHDA, CDR2 SQIVND (reference sequence). The CDR3 runs 15 residues. On this clone: Its antigen is unidentified.

Libraries were prepared by immunoSEQ multiplex PCR; TCRdb keeps only in-frame clonotypes and omits some of them. Of about 82,000 clones in the sample, approximately 87% were seen once. This TCR was recovered from an adult with an advanced solid tumor such as melanoma, head and neck, liver or kidney cancer. The chain joins TRBV19 to TRBJ1-6, with D possibly TRBD1 on 5 matching bases. The source was CD4+ or CD8+ T cells sorted from blood, collected in a trial of the OX40 agonist ivuxolimab. DNA of the CDR3: TGTGCCAGTAGTATAGATGCAGGGTACAATTCACCCCTCCACTTT. Residues: CASSIDAGYNSPLHF.